Sequencing of this TCR beta chain was carried out in a study of T cells in Graves' hyperthyroidism and ophthalmopathy. Notes on the study in general: Appearing also in blood were most of the thyroid clonotypes expanded above 0.001.

The TCR beta CDR3 regions underwent amplification using RNA transcripts as the source. TCR CDR3 underwent first-round RT-PCR with the HTBI primer set. TCRdb re-called the multiplex PCR reads with MiXCR, one entry per CDR3 protein. The data hold fewer than 750,000 distinct CDR3 sequences, with 13% to 15% observed a single time. Many counts were recorded for this clonotype. Its target is unknown. The germline V gene encodes CDR1 DFQATT and CDR2 SNEGSKA (reference sequence). Between the trimmed V and J ends, which lost 6 bases and 2 bases, there was a span of 11 bases. The length of the CDR3 is 13 residues.

The V call is TRBV20-1, the J call TRBJ2-1; no firm D call. The sequence was collected from a woman between 50 and 59 years old with Graves' ophthalmopathy. Material: blood. The CDR3 sequence: CSATPDPYNEQFF. The CDR3 DNA reads as TGCAGTGCCACGCCGGACCCCTACAATGAGCAGTTCTTC.